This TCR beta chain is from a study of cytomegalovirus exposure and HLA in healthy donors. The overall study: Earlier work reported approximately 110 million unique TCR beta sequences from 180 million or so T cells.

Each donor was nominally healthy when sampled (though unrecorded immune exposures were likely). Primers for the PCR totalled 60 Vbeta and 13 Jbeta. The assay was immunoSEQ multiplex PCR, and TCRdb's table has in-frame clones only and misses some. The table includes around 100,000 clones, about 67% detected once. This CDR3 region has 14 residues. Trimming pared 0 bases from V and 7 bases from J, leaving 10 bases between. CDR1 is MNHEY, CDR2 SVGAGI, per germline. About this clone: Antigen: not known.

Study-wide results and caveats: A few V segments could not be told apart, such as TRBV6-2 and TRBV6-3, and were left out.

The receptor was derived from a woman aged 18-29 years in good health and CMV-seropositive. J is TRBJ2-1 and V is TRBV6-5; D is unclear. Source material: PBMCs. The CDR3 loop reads CASSYSSSGNEQFF. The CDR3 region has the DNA TGTGCCAGCAGTTACTCGAGTTCCGGGAATGAGCAGTTCTTC.